This T cell receptor (beta chain) was recovered during a study of blood T cell repertoires in COVID-19. Germline V lookup: CDR1 SGHRS, CDR2 YFSETQ. CDR3 length: 13 amino acids. Trimming stripped 5 bases from V and 1 base from J, with 9 bases between. Methods used by the authors: By means of reference gene primer amplification, nucleated cell counts were estimated. The assay was immunoSEQ multiplex PCR, and TCRdb's table has in-frame clones only and misses some. V, J and clone size are taken as reported in that table, and D and trimming were inferred from the DNA itself. The sample lists around 250,000 clones; 80% to 85% were seen once.

The material sequenced was peripheral blood. The chain carries TRBV5-1 and TRBJ2-5; perhaps TRBD2 as D (5 bases). The receptor's source is a man between 45 and 60 years old with active or convalescent COVID-19. The CDR3 loop reads CASRQTIQETQYF. In nucleotides, the CDR3 is TGCGCCAGCAGGCAGACTATCCAAGAGACCCAGTACTTC.